A selection of T cell receptor beta chains follows, all from one sample in a study of T cell responses to AZD1222 COVID-19 vaccine. The table came from immunoSEQ multiplex PCR; TCRdb's copy has only in-frame clones and leaves some out. This table holds over 100,000 clones, 88% found once. Sequenced here: peripheral blood, sampled on day 0 of AZD1222 vaccination. These TCRs come from an adult in good health. Both conserved end residues are part of each CDR3. The order of the fields is J gene, V gene, clone size, D gene, CDR3 length, CDR3 DNA, CDR3 protein. D genes are given only for firm matches. Rows may omit the clone size; those that give it use once, few, many or a size class.

J: TRBJ1-2
V: TRBV10-3
size: .
D: TRBD1
length: 15
DNA: TGTGCCATCAGTGAGGGGCAGGGGGGAAACTATGGCTACACCTTC
CDR3: CAISEGQGGNYGYTF

J: TRBJ1-6
V: TRBV19
size: few
D: TRBD1
length: 16
DNA: TGTGCCAGTAGTACGTCCGGGGACAGGGACAATTCACCCCTCCACTTT
CDR3: CASSTSGDRDNSPLHF

J: TRBJ2-5
V: TRBV18
size: few
D: TRBD2
length: 16
DNA: TGTGCCAGCTCACCACTCGCCGGGGGGTATCGAGAGACCCAGTACTTC
CDR3: CASSPLAGGYRETQYF

J: TRBJ2-1
V: TRBV29-1
size: once
D: .
length: 14
DNA: TGCAGCGTGGCCCGGCGGTTAGTCGGCTATGAGCAGTTCTTC
CDR3: CSVARRLVGYEQFF

J: TRBJ2-2
V: TRBV7-8
size: .
D: .
length: 17
DNA: TGTGCCAGCAGCTTTACTTCCGGGACAACGAACACCGGGGAGCTGTTTTTT
CDR3: CASSFTSGTTNTGELFF

J: TRBJ1-2
V: TRBV25-1
size: .
D: TRBD1
length: 14
DNA: TGTGCCAGCAGTGATTACAGGGGACTAAATGGCTACACCTTC
CDR3: CASSDYRGLNGYTF

J: TRBJ2-7
V: TRBV2
size: .
D: .
length: 12
DNA: TGTGCCAGTGAATTATCCTCCTACGAGCAGTACTTC
CDR3: CASELSSYEQYF

J: TRBJ2-1
V: TRBV6-4
size: .
D: .
length: 14
DNA: TGTGCCAGCAGTGTAGGGGGGGGGCATCATGAGCAGTTCTTC
CDR3: CASSVGGGHHEQFF

J: TRBJ1-1
V: TRBV19
size: .
D: .
length: 15
DNA: TGTGCCAGTAGTATTCGGACGGGACAGAACACTGAAGCTTTCTTT
CDR3: CASSIRTGQNTEAFF

J: TRBJ1-1
V: TRBV12-5
size: .
D: .
length: 13
DNA: TGTGCTAGTGGCAACAGGGTAGACACTGAAGCTTTCTTT
CDR3: CASGNRVDTEAFF

J: TRBJ2-7
V: TRBV19
size: .
D: .
length: 14
DNA: TGTGCCAGTAGTCCCGGACAGTTTAACTACGAGCAGTACTTC
CDR3: CASSPGQFNYEQYF

J: TRBJ1-6
V: TRBV6-5
size: .
D: .
length: 15
DNA: TGTGCCAGCAGCCCCAGGAACTCCTATAATTCACCCCTCCACTTT
CDR3: CASSPRNSYNSPLHF

J: TRBJ1-1
V: TRBV3-1/TRBV3-2
size: once
D: .
length: 16
DNA: TGTGCCAGCAGGGCCGGACGAGGCCTCTTGAACACTGAAGCTTTCTTT
CDR3: CASRAGRGLLNTEAFF

J: TRBJ1-5
V: TRBV10-1
size: .
D: .
length: 13
DNA: TGCGCCAGCAGTGAGTCCTTAAATCAGCCCCAGCATTTT
CDR3: CASSESLNQPQHF

J: TRBJ2-1
V: TRBV9
size: .
D: TRBD1
length: 16
DNA: TGTGCCAGCAGCGTAGGACAGGGGCAGAGCGTCAATGAGCAGTTCTTC
CDR3: CASSVGQGQSVNEQFF

J: TRBJ2-2
V: TRBV7-3
size: .
D: .
length: 14
DNA: TGTGCCAGCAGCCCCAGTGCCTCGCGGGGGGAGCTGTTTTTT
CDR3: CASSPSASRGELFF

J: TRBJ1-6
V: TRBV19
size: .
D: TRBD1
length: 17
DNA: TGTGCCAGTAGTATAGAGTTACCGAGGACAGGGTATTCACCCCTCCACTTT
CDR3: CASSIELPRTGYSPLHF

J: TRBJ2-5
V: TRBV19
size: once
D: TRBD2
length: 12
DNA: TGTGCCAGTAGTATCGGGGGGGAGACCCAGTACTTC
CDR3: CASSIGGETQYF

J: TRBJ2-7
V: TRBV11-1
size: .
D: TRBD2
length: 14
DNA: TGTGCCAGCAGAGTCAGCGGGGGAAACTACGAGCAGTACTTC
CDR3: CASRVSGGNYEQYF

J: TRBJ1-5
V: TRBV15
size: .
D: TRBD1
length: 14
DNA: TGTGCCACCAGCTTCCGGACAGGGGTCCAGCCCCAGCATTTT
CDR3: CATSFRTGVQPQHF

J: TRBJ1-5
V: TRBV23-1
size: .
D: TRBD1
length: 16
DNA: TGCGCCAGCAGTCAAAGGGGACAGGGGGGCAATCAGCCCCAGCATTTT
CDR3: CASSQRGQGGNQPQHF

J: TRBJ1-4
V: TRBV4-1
size: .
D: .
length: 15
DNA: TGCGCCAGCAGCCCCCTTGGGGGGGGCCGCGAAAAACTGTTTTTT
CDR3: CASSPLGGGREKLFF

J: TRBJ1-1
V: TRBV28
size: .
D: TRBD1
length: 14
DNA: TGTGCCAGCAGTTTAGGGACAGGGAACACTGAAGCTTTCTTT
CDR3: CASSLGTGNTEAFF

J: TRBJ1-5
V: TRBV4-1
size: .
D: TRBD1
length: 18
DNA: TGCGCCAGCAGCCAAGATTTAGGTTCCGGACAGGGAAGCCAGCCCCAGCATTTT
CDR3: CASSQDLGSGQGSQPQHF

J: TRBJ1-5
V: TRBV5-6
size: .
D: TRBD1
length: 17
DNA: TGTGCCAGCAGCCCTAAAAAAGGGACAGGGTACGGGCAGCCCCAGCATTTT
CDR3: CASSPKKGTGYGQPQHF

J: TRBJ1-4
V: TRBV19
size: once
D: TRBD1
length: 15
DNA: TGTGCCAGTAGTCTCGGACAGGGTAGTAGTGAAAAACTGTTTTTT
CDR3: CASSLGQGSSEKLFF

J: TRBJ1-5
V: TRBV7-2
size: .
D: .
length: 14
DNA: TGTGCCAGCAGCTTAGAAAGAGGCAATCAGCCCCAGCATTTT
CDR3: CASSLERGNQPQHF

J: TRBJ1-1
V: TRBV5-6
size: .
D: .
length: 17
DNA: TGTGCCAGCAGCTTGTTGGGATTTGCAGGGCAGAACACTGAAGCTTTCTTT
CDR3: CASSLLGFAGQNTEAFF

J: TRBJ1-6
V: TRBV6-5
size: .
D: .
length: 15
DNA: TGTGCCAGCAGTTCGAAGAGCTCCTATAATTCACCCCTCCACTTT
CDR3: CASSSKSSYNSPLHF

J: TRBJ1-1
V: TRBV19
size: .
D: .
length: 14
DNA: TGTGCCAGTAGTATAGACGGTATGAACACTGAAGCTTTCTTT
CDR3: CASSIDGMNTEAFF

J: TRBJ2-7
V: TRBV10-3
size: once
D: .
length: 13
DNA: TGTGCCATCACCACAGGGCCTTCCTACGAGCAGTACTTC
CDR3: CAITTGPSYEQYF

J: TRBJ1-2
V: TRBV12-3/TRBV12-4
size: .
D: .
length: 13
DNA: TGTGCCAGCAGTTTTGAGGGACTGGAAGGCTACACCTTC
CDR3: CASSFEGLEGYTF

J: TRBJ2-1
V: TRBV3-1/TRBV3-2
size: .
D: TRBD2
length: 15
DNA: TGTGCCAGCAGTTGGACTAGCGGGGGTTACAATGAGCAGTTCTTC
CDR3: CASSWTSGGYNEQFF

J: TRBJ1-6
V: TRBV6-4
size: once
D: .
length: 15
DNA: TGTGCCAGCAGTCCAGACGGGACATCGGCGTTACCCCTCCACTTT
CDR3: CASSPDGTSALPLHF

J: TRBJ2-4
V: TRBV28
size: few
D: TRBD1
length: 15
DNA: TGTGCCAGCAGTTTATCAGGGACAGGGGAGCACATTCAGTACTTC
CDR3: CASSLSGTGEHIQYF

J: TRBJ1-4
V: TRBV4-2
size: .
D: TRBD1
length: 15
DNA: TGTGCCAGCACAACAGGGGGCCCGGGGAATGAAAAACTGTTTTTT
CDR3: CASTTGGPGNEKLFF

J: TRBJ1-2
V: TRBV5-4
size: .
D: .
length: 13
DNA: TGTGCCAGCAGCAGGGGGGACGCCTGGGGCTACACCTTC
CDR3: CASSRGDAWGYTF

J: TRBJ1-1
V: TRBV7-2
size: .
D: .
length: 14
DNA: TGTGCCAGCAGCTTTGAGAGCGGCCTCACTGAAGCTTTCTTT
CDR3: CASSFESGLTEAFF

J: TRBJ1-5
V: TRBV21-1
size: .
D: .
length: 14
DNA: TGTGCCAGCAGCAATTCAGCAGGGCTTCAGCCCCAGCATTTT
CDR3: CASSNSAGLQPQHF

J: TRBJ2-3
V: TRBV19
size: few
D: TRBD2
length: 14
DNA: TGTGCCAGTGGCGGGGGGATGAGCACAGATACGCAGTATTTT
CDR3: CASGGGMSTDTQYF

J: TRBJ2-7
V: TRBV2
size: .
D: TRBD1
length: 14
DNA: TGTGCCAGCAGAGTACAGGGGGCCAGCTACGAGCAGTACTTC
CDR3: CASRVQGASYEQYF

J: TRBJ1-2
V: TRBV9
size: .
D: .
length: 12
DNA: TGTGCCAGCAGCCGCCCGCCCTATGGCTACACCTTC
CDR3: CASSRPPYGYTF

J: TRBJ1-1
V: TRBV12-3/TRBV12-4
size: .
D: .
length: 13
DNA: TGTGCCAGCAGTTTAGGCGGAGGCACTGAAGCTTTCTTT
CDR3: CASSLGGGTEAFF

J: TRBJ2-3
V: TRBV19
size: .
D: .
length: 14
DNA: TGTGCCAGTAGTATACTGAATACGGGAGATACGCAGTATTTT
CDR3: CASSILNTGDTQYF

J: TRBJ1-2
V: TRBV6-1
size: .
D: TRBD1
length: 13
DNA: TGTGCCAGCAGTGAACGGGACAGGGTCGGCTACACCTTC
CDR3: CASSERDRVGYTF

J: TRBJ2-3
V: TRBV5-1
size: .
D: TRBD1
length: 14
DNA: TGCGCCAGCAGCTGGACAGGGGGCAAAGATACGCAGTATTTT
CDR3: CASSWTGGKDTQYF

J: TRBJ1-2
V: TRBV7-9
size: .
D: TRBD1
length: 15
DNA: TGTGCCAGCAGCTTAGGAGGACAGGGGGACTATGGCTACACCTTC
CDR3: CASSLGGQGDYGYTF

J: TRBJ1-1
V: TRBV7-2
size: many
D: TRBD1
length: 12
DNA: TGTGCCAGCAGCTTAGTAGGGACAGGTTACTACTTT
CDR3: CASSLVGTGYYF

J: TRBJ1-2
V: TRBV29-1
size: once
D: .
length: 13
DNA: TGCAGCGTTGAGGGGCAGAGCTACTATGGCTACACCTTC
CDR3: CSVEGQSYYGYTF

J: TRBJ2-3
V: TRBV18
size: .
D: .
length: 14
DNA: TGTGCCAGCGGCCGGGAGGGACAGTCAGATACGCAGTATTTT
CDR3: CASGREGQSDTQYF

J: TRBJ1-2
V: TRBV15
size: .
D: TRBD1
length: 13
DNA: TGTGCCACCAGCTATGACAGGGGCTATGGCTACACCTTC
CDR3: CATSYDRGYGYTF

J: TRBJ2-7
V: TRBV7-3
size: .
D: .
length: 15
DNA: TGTGCCAGCAGCTTAGGTACCGTCGGCTCCTACGAGCAGTACTTC
CDR3: CASSLGTVGSYEQYF

J: TRBJ2-3
V: TRBV5-4
size: .
D: TRBD2
length: 16
DNA: TGTGCCAGCAGCTTGGCGGGGCGGGGGGGCACAGATACGCAGTATTTT
CDR3: CASSLAGRGGTDTQYF

J: TRBJ1-2
V: TRBV19
size: .
D: .
length: 14
DNA: TGTGCCAGTAGGGGGGGACACCTTACATATGGCTACACCTTC
CDR3: CASRGGHLTYGYTF

J: TRBJ2-3
V: TRBV6-2/TRBV6-3
size: .
D: .
length: 14
DNA: TGTGCCAGCAGTTATGCAGGGGCTGTGGATACGCAGTATTTT
CDR3: CASSYAGAVDTQYF